This TCR beta chain was profiled in a study of identical twins. A note on this clonotype: What it binds is not known.

Addition of a universal primer site occurred through template switching, and cDNA carried unique molecular identifiers. TCRdb analysed the 5' RACE reads with MiXCR anew, one entry per CDR3 protein. Among 450,000 to 500,000 distinct CDR3 sequences, approximately 15% were seen once, and the ten largest hold 0.98%. Study-level results: Zero-insertion results could be subject to partial confounding by invariant MAIT and iNKT cells.

This CDR3 contains 15 residues. Trimming stripped 5 bases from V and 6 bases from J, with 21 bases between. Per germline, CDR1 SGHNT and CDR2 YYREEE (reference sequence). These same data were also listed under a study on yellow fever vaccine responses in identical twins.

The specimen sequenced was CD4+ T cells sorted from blood. The clonotype originates from a woman between 18 and 30 years old in good health. J is TRBJ2-7 and V is TRBV5-4, with D perhaps matching TRBD1 (6 bases). The DNA of the CDR3 is TGTGCCAGCAGGGGTGTGAGGGACATGGAATCCGAGCAGTACTTC. It is translated as CASRGVRDMESEQYF.